This T cell receptor beta chain was identified in a study of OX40 agonist ivuxolimab in advanced cancers. Study-level information: In this cohort, patients received ivuxolimab, an agonistic anti-OX40 (CD134) antibody.

The assay was immunoSEQ multiplex PCR, and TCRdb's table has in-frame clones only and misses some. The table records under 80,000 clones, just under 95% of them present only once. This sequence was found in an adult with an advanced solid tumor such as melanoma, head and neck, liver or kidney cancer. Sequences were derived from CD4+ or CD8+ T cells sorted from blood, sampled in a trial of the OX40 agonist ivuxolimab.

The CDR3: CASTRDSNTDTQYF. CDR3 in DNA: TGCGCCAGCACGCGGGACAGTAACACAGATACGCAGTATTTT. This chain connects TRBV5-1 to TRBJ2-3, with a tentative D call TRBD1 (7 bases). With 6 bases removed from V and 2 bases from J, the gap between germline ends came to 13 bases. The CDR3 sequence is 14 residues long. CDR1 and CDR2 (germline): SGHRS, YFSETQ.